Listed here is a single TCR beta chain. These data come from a study of control samples from healthy donors and cancer patients. TCRdb's table, derived via immunoSEQ multiplex PCR, lists solely in-frame clones and lacks some. The sample consists of 150,000 to 200,000 clones, roughly nine tenths of them appearing once. The CDR3 runs 14 residues. The V and J ends lost 6 bases and 3 bases, in that order; junction bases with no gene match: 5. In germline, CDR1 is LNHDA, CDR2 SQIVND (reference sequence). The chain links TRBV19 to TRBJ1-1; 9 bases agree with TRBD1. The sequencing input was blood. The sequence came from a woman under 40 in good health. The CDR3 sequence: CASRYRDRDTEAFF. The DNA of the CDR3 is TGTGCCAGTAGATACCGGGACAGGGACACTGAAGCTTTCTTT.